One sample yielded the 26 T cell receptor beta chains listed below, sequenced in a study of shared clonotypes between healthy human individuals. The protocol was immunoSEQ multiplex PCR, while the TCRdb copy is restricted to in-frame clones and leaves out a portion. Of about 1.5 million clones listed, roughly 96% are singletons. Sequenced material: naive CD4+ T cells sorted from blood. Specified subset: CD45RA+ positively selected. These receptors originate from a man aged 30 to 45 in good health.

V and J are TRBV12-5 and TRBJ2-2, with 10 bases matching TRBD1. This CDR3 is 16 amino acids long. V lost 4 bases, J lost 5 bases, and 7 bases stayed unmatched. CDR1 and CDR2 (germline): LGHNT, FRNRAP. In nucleotides, the CDR3 is TGTGCTAGTGGTTCCGACAGGGGGCTGAGGACCGGGGAGCTGTTTTTT. This translates into CASGSDRGLRTGELFF. Based on the CDR3 plus reference TRBV12-5 and TRBJ2-2, the full variable domain is DARVTQTPRHKVTEMGQEVTMRCQPILGHNTVFWYRQTMMQGLELLAYFRNRAPLDDSGMPKDRFSAEMPDATLATLKIQPSEPRDSAVYFCASGSDRGLRTGELFFGEGSRLTVL.

The chain joins TRBV28 to TRBJ2-1, with 7 bases that match TRBD1. V shed 8 bases and J 4 bases; nucleotides not matched to a gene: 8. The CDR3 totals 14 residues. CDR1 and CDR2 (germline): MDHEN, SYDVKM. Here the CDR3 DNA reads TGTGCCAGCTTAATGACAGGGTTTTACAATGAGCAGTTCTTC. Its protein is CASLMTGFYNEQFF.

The rearrangement joins TRBV7-9 to TRBJ2-3, with 9 bases aligning to TRBD2. The CDR3 extends over 15 amino acids. V trimming: 4 bases; J trimming: 6 bases; junction bases outside the gene matches: 8. In germline, CDR1 is SEHNR, CDR2 FQNEAQ (reference sequence). Here the CDR3 reads CASSYRAGGHDTQYF. The DNA for the CDR3 is TGTGCCAGCAGCTATAGAGCGGGAGGTCACGATACGCAGTATTTT.

The gene calls are TRBV29-1 and TRBJ2-4, with 10 bases aligning to TRBD1. Losses at the gene ends were 3 bases for V and 0 bases for J; bases not matched to a gene: 11. Germline V lookup: CDR1 SQVTM, CDR2 ANQGSEA. CDR3 length equals 18 residues. CDR3 protein: CSVDDRGRGSEAKNIQYF. The DNA of the CDR3 is TGCAGCGTTGATGACAGGGGGCGAGGTAGCGAAGCCAAAAACATTCAGTACTTC.

This clone was seen just once. The junction departs from the called germline gene at one end, perhaps through a read error. The chain couples TRBV7-2 to TRBJ2-2; 10 nucleotides align to TRBD2. CDR1 SGHTA and CDR2 FQGNSA come from the germline V gene. The CDR3 length is 16 residues. The CDR3 coding sequence is TGTGCCAGCAGATTAGAGTCTAGCGGGAGAACCGGGGAGCTGTTTTTT. Its translation is CASRLESSGRTGELFF. Filled out from reference TRBV7-2 and TRBJ2-2, the complete variable domain reads GAGVSQSPSNKVTEKGKDVELRCDPISGHTALYWYRQSLGQGLEFLIYFQGNSAPDKSGLPSDRFSAERTGGSVSTLTIQRTQQEDSAVYLCASRLESSGRTGELFFGEGSRLTVL.

The chain couples TRBV6-4 to TRBJ2-3, with 8 bases identical to TRBD2. This CDR3 is 17 amino acids long. With V trimmed by 2 bases and J by 0 bases, 7 bases remained unmatched. Germline CDR1 MRHNA, CDR2 SNTAGT. Here the CDR3 reads CASSDRAGGLSTDTQYF. As DNA, the CDR3 is TGTGCCAGCAGTGACCGGGCGGGGGGACTAAGCACAGATACGCAGTATTTT.

The chain uses TRBV29-1 and TRBJ2-5; D is possibly TRBD1 (5 bases). This CDR3 is 13 amino acids long. The germline V and J ends were trimmed by 5 bases and 5 bases, with 15 bases remaining between them. CDR1 and CDR2 (germline): SQVTM, ANQGSEA. CDR3 coding DNA: TGCAGCGTTTCCGCAGGGCATCTCGAGACCCAGTACTTC. It yields the protein CSVSAGHLETQYF.

As DNA, the CDR3 is TGTGCCAGCAGCCGCCGGGGTCCCAATCAGCCCCAGCATTTT. It encodes CASSRRGPNQPQHF. V and J are TRBV14 and TRBJ1-5, with D unclear. Germline loops: CDR1 SGHDN, CDR2 FVKESK. The CDR3 has 14 residues. V lost 4 bases to trimming and J lost 3 bases, with 10 bases between them.

This clone came up once. This sequence joins TRBV6-5 and TRBJ2-2; no clear D gene. V was cut by 2 bases and J by 5 bases, with 15 bases left in between. The germline V gene encodes CDR1 MNHEY and CDR2 SVGAGI. The length of the CDR3 is 16 residues. Here the CDR3 DNA reads TGTGCCAGCAGTTACACTGGACCAGGTGGAACCGGGGAGCTGTTTTTT. Protein sequence: CASSYTGPGGTGELFF.

The gene calls are TRBV19 and TRBJ1-5; D unresolved. Germline loops: CDR1 LNHDA, CDR2 SQIVND (reference sequence). There are 15 residues in the CDR3. Trimming removed 6 bases from V and 2 bases from J, with 14 bases in between. The CDR3 DNA is TGTGCCAGTAGGGACGGCCGGCTCGGCAATCAGCCCCAGCATTTT. This gives the protein CASRDGRLGNQPQHF.

The V gene is TRBV11-2, the J gene TRBJ2-3; possible D gene TRBD1, 6 bases. Trimming stripped 4 bases from V and 2 bases from J, with 19 bases between. Germline V gene sequence: CDR1 SGHAT, CDR2 FQNNGV. The CDR3 covers 17 residues. The CDR3 DNA reads as TGTGCCAGCAGCTCCCAGGGGTGGCTAAGCGACACAGATACGCAGTATTTT. This translates into CASSSQGWLSDTDTQYF.

This chain connects TRBV2 to TRBJ1-1; 11 bases align to TRBD1. V lost 7 bases to trimming and J lost 8 bases; unmatched junction nucleotides: 9. The CDR3 sequence is 14 residues long. Germline V gene data show CDR1 as SNHLY and CDR2 as FYNNEI. CDR3 sequence reads: CASIGDRGFSEAFF. In DNA form, the CDR3 reads TGTGCCAGCATTGGGGACAGGGGGTTTTCCGAAGCTTTCTTT.

This chain connects TRBV5-1 to TRBJ1-2; D not resolved. Between the trimmed V and J ends, which lost 0 bases and 4 bases, there was a span of 7 bases. Germline-derived CDR1 and CDR2 are SGHRS and YFSETQ. The CDR3 runs to 13 residues. The CDR3 nucleotides read TGCGCCAGCAGCTTGGACAGACTCTATGGCTACACCTTC. As protein: CASSLDRLYGYTF.

The V gene is TRBV15, the J gene TRBJ1-4, with D uncertain. V was cut by 10 bases and J by 5 bases, with 14 bases left in between. Germline CDR1 reads LNHNV; CDR2 reads YYDKDF (reference sequence). The CDR3 consists of 13 residues. CDR3 nucleotide sequence: TGTGCCATATTAGACGGACCGAATGAAAAACTGTTTTTT. Translated: CAILDGPNEKLFF.

This clone occurred once. DNA of the CDR3: TGCGCCAGCAGCTTGAGCGGGTCGGCCGGGGCCAACGTCCTGACTTTC. This codes for CASSLSGSAGANVLTF. The chain combines TRBV5-1 with TRBJ2-6, with a weak D call TRBD2 (6 bases). Trimming cost V 1 base and J 4 bases, with 12 bases left between them. Germline V CDR1 and CDR2: SGHRS, YFSETQ. This CDR3 has 16 amino acids.

The genes are TRBV5-6 and TRBJ2-3, with 14 bases that match TRBD2. The CDR3 has 15 amino acids. Trimming at V came to 5 bases and at J to 7 bases, leaving 6 bases not matched to a gene. CDR1 is SGHDT, CDR2 YYEEEE, per germline. The chain's CDR3 is CASSPGTSGRYTQYF. CDR3 coding DNA: TGTGCCAGCAGTCCGGGGACTAGCGGGAGATATACGCAGTATTTT.

The chain has TRBV29-1 and TRBJ2-2; D is possibly TRBD2 (7 bases). The V end was cut by 7 bases, the J end by 1 base, with 13 bases between. Per the germline V gene, CDR1 is SQVTM and CDR2 is ANQGSEA. The CDR3 length is 14 residues. The CDR3 DNA sequence: TGCAGCGGGCTGGGGGGGCGGAACACCGGGGAGCTGTTTTTT. Protein: CSGLGGRNTGELFF.

This chain links TRBV7-8 with TRBJ2-1; 10 bases match TRBD2. The CDR3 has 16 amino acids. With 4 bases clipped from V and 4 bases from J, the junction kept 7 bases outside the gene matches. Per the germline V gene, CDR1 is SGHVS and CDR2 is FQNEAQ. The chain's CDR3 is CASSSFTSGVYNEQFF. CDR3 in DNA: TGTGCCAGCAGCTCCTTTACTAGCGGGGTTTACAATGAGCAGTTCTTC. Using reference TRBV7-8 and TRBJ2-1 for the parts outside the CDR3, the full variable domain is GAGVSQSPRYKVAKRGQDVALRCDPISGHVSLFWYQQALGQGPEFLTYFQNEAQLDKSGLPSDRFFAERPEGSVSTLKIQRTQQEDSAVYLCASSSFTSGVYNEQFFGPGTRLTVL.

The rearrangement links TRBV2 to TRBJ1-5; the match to TRBD1 covers 7 bases. Germline values: CDR1 SNHLY, CDR2 FYNNEI. CDR3 length: 15 residues. The V and J ends lost 4 bases and 7 bases, in that order; junction bases with no gene match: 10. Here the CDR3 DNA reads TGTGCCAGCAGTGGGGACAGTCGGAACTTACAGCCCCAGCATTTT. Translation gives CASSGDSRNLQPQHF.

V usage is TRBV10-1 and J usage is TRBJ2-3, with a tentative D call TRBD2 (5 bases). Germline CDR1 reads WNHNN; CDR2 reads SYGVQD (reference sequence). The CDR3 is made up of 14 amino acids. Deletions cut 5 bases from V and 5 bases from J, with 14 bases between. The CDR3 sequence: CASSPGIRLDTQYF. The CDR3 coding sequence is TGCGCCAGCAGTCCGGGAATCCGATTAGATACGCAGTATTTT.

V is TRBV12-5 and J is TRBJ2-1; D perhaps matches TRBD1 (6 bases). This CDR3 has 13 amino acids. Trimming removed 6 bases from V and 11 bases from J, with 17 bases in between. Germline lookup yields CDR1 LGHNT and CDR2 FRNRAP. The CDR3 loop reads CASGQRTGTKQFF. The DNA for the CDR3 is TGTGCTAGTGGCCAGCGTACCGGGACAAAGCAGTTCTTC.

This clone appeared a single time. The chain's CDR3 is CAWSTRTSSDTQYF. Written as DNA, the CDR3 is TGTGCCTGGAGCACGCGGACTAGCTCAGATACGCAGTATTTT. The chain couples TRBV30 to TRBJ2-3, with TRBD2 matching over 8 bases. V was clipped by 3 bases and J by 4 bases; unmatched bases: 6. The CDR3 is made up of 14 amino acids. In germline, CDR1 is GTSNPN, CDR2 SVGIG (reference sequence).

The V and J genes are TRBV6-1 and TRBJ2-1; TRBD2 agrees at 12 bases. CDR3 length equals 14 residues. The junction had 9 bases not matched to a gene; V was cut back by 10 bases and J by 8 bases. Germline V gene lookup returns CDR1 MNHNS and CDR2 SASEGT. CDR3 in amino acids: CATRLAGVGYEQFF. The CDR3 region has the DNA TGTGCCACAAGACTAGCGGGAGTAGGATATGAGCAGTTCTTC.

The chain carries TRBV28 and TRBJ2-7; D uncertain. Germline values: CDR1 MDHEN, CDR2 SYDVKM. Trimming took off 3 bases at V and 3 bases at J, with 12 bases between the two ends. The CDR3 contains 14 residues. The CDR3 region is CASSLPGNLYEQYF. The CDR3 DNA sequence: TGTGCCAGCAGTTTGCCCGGTAACCTCTACGAGCAGTACTTC.

This clone was picked up one time. The gene calls are TRBV7-8 and TRBJ2-2; 11 nucleotides match TRBD2. The CDR3 is 18 amino acids. The V gene's germline CDR1 is SGHVS and CDR2 FQNEAQ. V lost 2 bases and J lost 1; bases outside the gene matches: 6. The CDR3 sequence is CASSLSRLAGGNTGELFF. The DNA of the CDR3 is TGTGCCAGCAGCTTATCAAGGCTAGCGGGAGGGAACACCGGGGAGCTGTTTTTT.

CDR3 DNA sequence: TGTGCCACTCCCCCTAAGGGCTCTGGGGCCAACGTCCTGACTTTC. Protein: CATPPKGSGANVLTF. J is TRBJ2-6 and V is TRBV28; D is undetermined. V dropped 10 bases and J dropped 0 bases, with 13 bases sitting between them. Germline V CDR1 and CDR2: MDHEN, SYDVKM. This CDR3 has 15 amino acids.